The rows below give T cell receptor beta chains drawn from one sample of a study of identical twins. Using its own MiXCR run on the 5' RACE reads, TCRdb lists one record per CDR3 protein. The table has some 500,000 distinct CDR3 sequences, roughly an eighth seen once. The sample was also linked to a second study, of yellow fever vaccine responses in identical twins.

Sequencing was performed on CD4+ T cells sorted from blood. The receptor set was obtained from a woman aged 18-29 years in good health. The CDR3 runs from the conserved cysteine through the conserved F or W. A D gene is named only where the DNA matches it firmly. Clone size appears in some rows only: once, few, many, or a class for an expanded clone.

. TRBJ2-1 TRBV6-2/TRBV6-3 few TGTGCCAGCAACCTACAGGGACAGTTCTTC CASNLQGQFF
TRBD2 TRBJ2-5 TRBV27 many TGTGCCAGCAGTTCCGGGACTACGGAGGGGGAGACCCAGTACTTC CASSSGTTEGETQYF
. TRBJ2-5 TRBV12-3/TRBV12-4 many TGTGCCAGTAATCCGGGTGGGGAGACCCAGTACTTC CASNPGGETQYF
. TRBJ1-4 TRBV12-3/TRBV12-4 many TGTGCCAGCAGTTTTGTCCTGGGGGAAAAACTGTTTTTT CASSFVLGEKLFF
TRBD2 TRBJ2-7 TRBV3-1 . TGTGCCAGCAGCCGGCAACTAGCGGGGACCGAAGAGCAGTACTTC CASSRQLAGTEEQYF
. TRBJ2-7 TRBV20-1 . TGCAGTGCTAGGGCCTTAAACGAGCAGTACTTC CSARALNEQYF
. TRBJ2-1 TRBV25-1 few TGTGCCATAGCAGTGGTCCATGAGCAGTTCTTC CAIAVVHEQFF
. TRBJ1-2 TRBV3-1 . TGTGCCAGCAGCCGTGAGGCGGCACGAAGAGGCTACACCTTC CASSREAARRGYTF
. TRBJ2-5 TRBV6-5 . TGTGCCAGCAGTAATCAGCAAGAGACCCAGTACTTC CASSNQQETQYF
. TRBJ1-1 TRBV12-3/TRBV12-4 many TGTGCCAGCAGTTTATCGGCGGGTCAGGCTTTCTTT CASSLSAGQAFF
TRBD2 TRBJ2-1 TRBV11-2 . TGTGCCAGCAGCTTAGTTCGGACTAGCGGAGGCTCCTACAATGAGCAGTTCTTC CASSLVRTSGGSYNEQFF
TRBD1 TRBJ2-5 TRBV7-9 few TGTGCCAGCAGCTCCTCCGGGACAGCCAAAGAGACCCAGTACTTC CASSSSGTAKETQYF
. TRBJ2-7 TRBV3-1 . TGTGCCAGCAGCCAAGAGGGGGTCCCGACCTACGAGCAGTACTTC CASSQEGVPTYEQYF
TRBD2 TRBJ2-5 TRBV5-5 few TGTGCCAGCAGCTTGGTTCCTAGCGGCCCTGGCGAGACCCAGTACTTC CASSLVPSGPGETQYF
TRBD2 TRBJ2-1 TRBV27 few TGTGCCAGCAGTTTATTCCGCCCGACTAGCTTAAGCTCCTACAATGAGCAGTTCTTC CASSLFRPTSLSSYNEQFF
TRBD2 TRBJ2-3 TRBV28 . TGTGCCAGCACCAAAAGTAGGCTAGCGGGAGGGCCAAGAGATACGCAGTATTTT CASTKSRLAGGPRDTQYF
TRBD2 TRBJ2-7 TRBV12-3/TRBV12-4 many TGTGCCAGCGCAAGACTAGCGGGAGTTTACGAGCAGTACTTC CASARLAGVYEQYF
. TRBJ2-2 TRBV5-1 few TGCGCCAGCAGCTTAGACCGCTCGAACACCGGGGAGCTGTTTTTT CASSLDRSNTGELFF
TRBD1 TRBJ1-4 TRBV12-3/TRBV12-4 many TGTGCCAGCAGGCAGACAGGGAAGAGGGAAAAACTGTTTTTT CASRQTGKREKLFF